This T cell receptor (beta chain) was sequenced in a study of T cells in localized non-small cell lung cancer. The protocol was immunoSEQ multiplex PCR, while the TCRdb copy is restricted to in-frame clones and leaves out a portion. The data show around 41,000 clones, with about 88% seen just once and around 7% held by the top ten. This clone was recorded a few times. Antigen: not known. Overall study results and limits: Tumor samples were not multi-region, leaving intratumor heterogeneity unexcluded.

Unmatched junction bases numbered 3, after V lost 5 bases and J lost 2 bases. The CDR3 covers 14 residues. The germline V gene has CDR1 MNHNS and CDR2 SASEGT. This clonotype was obtained from a woman aged 18-50 years with stage III lung adenocarcinoma. Sequenced here: peripheral blood, sampled before any cancer treatment. The chain employs TRBV6-1 and TRBJ1-3; 7 bases map to TRBD1. The DNA for the CDR3 is TGTGCCAGCAGTCAGGGGGAGGCTGGAAACACCATATATTTT. Protein sequence: CASSQGEAGNTIYF.